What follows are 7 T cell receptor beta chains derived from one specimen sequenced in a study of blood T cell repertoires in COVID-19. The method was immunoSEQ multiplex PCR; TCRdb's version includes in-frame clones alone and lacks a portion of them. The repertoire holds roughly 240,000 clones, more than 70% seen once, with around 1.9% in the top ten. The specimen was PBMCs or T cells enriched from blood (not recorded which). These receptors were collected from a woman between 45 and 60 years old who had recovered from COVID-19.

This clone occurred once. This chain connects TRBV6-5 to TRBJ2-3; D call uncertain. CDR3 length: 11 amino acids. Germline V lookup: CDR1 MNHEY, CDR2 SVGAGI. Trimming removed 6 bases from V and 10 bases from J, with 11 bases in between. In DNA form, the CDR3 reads TGTGCCAGCAGCCAAGCAGGCGCGCAGTATTTT. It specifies CASSQAGAQYF.

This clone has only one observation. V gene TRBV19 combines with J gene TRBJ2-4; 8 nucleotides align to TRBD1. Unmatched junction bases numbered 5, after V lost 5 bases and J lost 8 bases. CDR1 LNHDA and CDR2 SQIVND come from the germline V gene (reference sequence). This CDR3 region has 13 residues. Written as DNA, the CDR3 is TGTGCCAGTAGTTCCGGACAGGGTGACATTCAGTACTTC. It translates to CASSSGQGDIQYF.

CDR3 sequence reads: CSVVALQGVPEGDTF. DNA for the CDR3: TGCAGCGTTGTAGCGTTGCAGGGAGTACCTGAGGGGGACACCTTC. The chain is built from TRBV29-1 and TRBJ1-2; D is possibly TRBD1 (6 bases). With 4 bases removed from V and 12 bases from J, the gap between germline ends came to 27 bases. This CDR3 region has 15 residues. The germline V gene encodes CDR1 SQVTM and CDR2 ANQGSEA.

In DNA, the CDR3 is TGTGCCTGGAGTGTAGCGGGAGGGCCCTATGAGCAGTTCTTC. Translated, it gives CAWSVAGGPYEQFF. The rearrangement joins TRBV30 to TRBJ2-1, with TRBD2 identical over 10 bases. V dropped 0 bases and J dropped 8; count of bases not matched to a gene: 4. Looked up from germline, CDR1 is GTSNPN and CDR2 is SVGIG (reference sequence). CDR3 size: 14 residues.

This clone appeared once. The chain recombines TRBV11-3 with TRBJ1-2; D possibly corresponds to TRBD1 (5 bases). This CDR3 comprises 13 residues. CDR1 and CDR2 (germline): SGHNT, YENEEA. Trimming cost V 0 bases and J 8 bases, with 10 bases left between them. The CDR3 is CASSLDYQGGYTF. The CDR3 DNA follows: TGTGCCAGCAGCTTAGATTATCAGGGAGGCTACACCTTC.

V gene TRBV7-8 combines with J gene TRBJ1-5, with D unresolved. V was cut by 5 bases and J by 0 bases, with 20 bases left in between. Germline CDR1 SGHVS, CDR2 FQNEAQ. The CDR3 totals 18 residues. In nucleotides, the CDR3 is TGTGCCAGCAGCCCTACTCATGGGAGAGCAGGTAGCAATCAGCCCCAGCATTTT. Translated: CASSPTHGRAGSNQPQHF.

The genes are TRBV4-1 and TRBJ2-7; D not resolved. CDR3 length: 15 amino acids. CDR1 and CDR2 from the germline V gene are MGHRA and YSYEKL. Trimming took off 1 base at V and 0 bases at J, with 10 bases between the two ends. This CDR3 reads CASSQGQLVSYEQYF. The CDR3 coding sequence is TGCGCCAGCAGCCAAGGACAACTTGTCTCCTACGAGCAGTACTTC.